The table lists the clone carrying this T cell receptor (beta chain) with many counts. Its cognate antigen is unknown. The data stem from a study of T-cell reconstitution after alpha-beta-depleted transplantation in children. The germline CDR1 and CDR2 sequences are DFQATT and SNEGSKA (reference sequence). This CDR3 spans 14 amino acids. Unmatched junction bases numbered 5, after V lost 0 bases and J lost 4 bases. Study-wide points: Fresh T-cell production supplied most of the T-cell counts and diversity seen one year after transplant. The high TCRbeta diversity at day 60 in some patients came from surviving recipient T cells and thymic progenitors. Reports say that about two months after transplant, the alpha-beta T cells came out of several hundred graft clones that had expanded.

Preparing the TCRbeta library involved the use of unique molecular identifiers. MiXCR, run by TCRdb on the PCR reads, gives a single entry per CDR3 protein. Of some 300,000 distinct CDR3 sequences in the sample, about 9.4% are singletons; the top ten hold just under 7.5%. This receptor was obtained from a boy under two years old with acute myeloid leukemia, due to receive a stem cell transplant. Sequencing used PBMCs, obtained before TCRalphabeta/CD19-depleted stem cell transplant. The V and J genes are TRBV20-1 and TRBJ2-7; 8 bases agree with TRBD1. The CDR3 sequence: CSARDLGQGYEQYF. CDR3 nucleotide sequence: TGCAGTGCTAGAGATTTAGGACAGGGATACGAGCAGTACTTC.